The following is a T cell receptor (beta chain) sequence with its context. The sample originates from a study of blood T cell repertoires in COVID-19. For the study at large: Specimens from acute and convalescent COVID-19 originated in the United States, Italy and Spain. The cDNA or gDNA used as material had been derived from T cells, B-cell-depleted T cells, or PBMCs.

Original methodology: The assay estimated nucleated cells by amplifying reference gene primers. The assay was immunoSEQ multiplex PCR, and TCRdb's table has in-frame clones only and misses some. V and J calls and clone size follow that table, whereas D and trimming were derived from the DNA. The sample lists around 150,000 clones, roughly 80% occurring once. The V end lost 1 base, the J end lost 5 bases, and 10 bases lay between the germline ends. This CDR3 has 13 residues. Germline V gene data show CDR1 as SGHDT and CDR2 as YYEEEE. The V and J genes are TRBV5-6 and TRBJ2-7; the D is unclear. Specimen: peripheral blood. The receptor was isolated from a man between 60 and 70 years old with acute or convalescent COVID-19. This chain's CDR3 is CASSLTRVHEQYF. The CDR3 nucleotides are TGTGCCAGCAGCTTGACGCGAGTCCACGAGCAGTACTTC.